This TCR beta chain was captured in a study of radiotherapy plus CTLA-4 blockade in lung cancer. General study results and limits: There was expansion of tumor-derived TCR clones in blood after radiotherapy plus ipilimumab.

Lung cancer patients with chemo-refractory metastatic non-small-cell disease were given focal radiation plus CTLA-4 blockade with ipilimumab. Here immunoSEQ multiplex PCR was the method, and the copy in TCRdb shows in-frame clones only, minus some. In the table there are some 15,000 clones, under 75% of which are singletons. Judged by abundance, this clone is medium-sized. Its target is not known. The receptor was derived from a human donor with non-small cell lung cancer whose response to radiotherapy plus ipilimumab could not be evaluated. Sequenced here: peripheral blood, sampled from a patient treated with radiotherapy plus ipilimumab.

The CDR3 reads CASSLEAAGEKLFF. Written as DNA, the CDR3 is TGTGCCAGCAGCTTGGAGGCAGCGGGTGAAAAACTGTTTTTT. The genes are TRBV5-6 and TRBJ1-4; no firm D call. Trimming pared 0 bases from V and 7 bases from J, leaving 10 bases between. The germline gives CDR1 SGHDT, CDR2 YYEEEE. CDR3 length equals 14 residues. Drawing the rest from reference TRBV5-6 and TRBJ1-4, the complete variable domain is DAGVTQSPTHLIKTRGQQVTLRCSPKSGHDTVSWYQQALGQGPQFIFQYYEEEERQRGNFPDRFSGHQFPNYSSELNVNALLLGDSALYLCASSLEAAGEKLFFGSGTQLSVL.